The present T cell receptor (beta chain) was sequenced within a study of OX40 agonist ivuxolimab in advanced cancers. General study points: Also present in some nonresponders was a low level of normalized T-cell clonal expansion.

On this clone itself: Its antigen remains unidentified.

Sequenced by immunoSEQ multiplex PCR; TCRdb stores in-frame clones only, minus some. Here the sample spans some 33,000 clones, 89% being singletons. V was pared by 3 bases and J by 0 bases, with 9 bases between. Germline V gene data show CDR1 as LNHDA and CDR2 as SQIVND (reference sequence). The CDR3 loop spans 15 amino acids. The source of this sequence is an adult with an advanced solid tumor such as melanoma, head and neck, liver or kidney cancer. The sequencing here drew on CD4+ or CD8+ T cells sorted from blood, taken in a trial of the OX40 agonist ivuxolimab. V gene TRBV19 combines with J gene TRBJ2-1; D is unclear. The CDR3 DNA reads TGTGCCAGTAGTATTACGGGTAGCTCCTACAATGAGCAGTTCTTC. This codes for CASSITGSSYNEQFF.